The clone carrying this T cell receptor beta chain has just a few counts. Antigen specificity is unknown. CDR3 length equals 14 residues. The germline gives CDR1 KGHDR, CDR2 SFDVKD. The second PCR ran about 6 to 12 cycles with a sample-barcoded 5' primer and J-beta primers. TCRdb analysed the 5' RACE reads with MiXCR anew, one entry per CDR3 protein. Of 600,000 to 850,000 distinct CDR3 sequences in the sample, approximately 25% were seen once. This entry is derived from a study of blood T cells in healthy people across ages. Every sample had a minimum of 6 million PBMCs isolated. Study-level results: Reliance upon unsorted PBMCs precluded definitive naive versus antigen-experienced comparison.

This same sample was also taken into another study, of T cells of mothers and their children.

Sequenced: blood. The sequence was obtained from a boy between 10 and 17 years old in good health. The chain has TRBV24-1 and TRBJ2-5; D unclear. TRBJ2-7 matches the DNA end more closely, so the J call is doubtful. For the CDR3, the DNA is TGTGCCACCAGTGATGGAGACTCCCCCTACGAGCAGTACTTC. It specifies CATSDGDSPYEQYF.